This TCR beta chain was observed in a study of CD8 T cells in Susac syndrome. For the study at large: Patients with Susac syndrome, at blood draw, were therapy-naive, on corticosteroids, or on intravenous immunoglobulin alone.

V was pared by 2 bases and J by 4 bases, with 23 bases between. Per the germline V gene, CDR1 is LNHNV and CDR2 is YYDKDF (reference sequence). The CDR3 length is 18 residues. Whole-study results and caveats: The CD4+ T cell repertoires from Susac syndrome exhibited no clonal expansion.

With random hexamers, roughly 0.5 to 1 ug RNA was reverse transcribed. It was immunoSEQ multiplex PCR that amplified TCR beta CDR3 across 54 Vbeta and 13 Jbeta. TCRdb reprocessed the immunoSEQ multiplex PCR reads with MiXCR, giving one entry per CDR3 protein. The sample has around 230,000 distinct CDR3 sequences, 90% to 96% seen once. TEMRA cells were FACS-enriched, and CD8+ and CD4+ T cells were isolated negatively. Turning to this clonotype: Antigen specificity is unknown.

This sequence joins TRBV15 and TRBJ2-5, with D perhaps matching TRBD1 (6 bases). The specimen sequenced was CD4+ T cells from PBMCs. This clonotype was obtained from a human donor with Susac syndrome. Here the CDR3 reads CATSRTNKATGSPETQYF. In DNA, the CDR3 is TGTGCCACCAGCAGAACAAACAAAGCTACAGGGTCTCCAGAGACCCAGTACTTC.